These 14 T cell receptor beta chains were all obtained from the same sample, sequenced in a study of CD8 T cells in ankylosing spondylitis (dated 2017 in TCRdb). No antigen is known for these receptors. Results and caveats for the whole study, not just this receptor: A TCR beta motif of several highly homologous amino acid variants appeared characteristic of blood from ankylosing spondylitis patients.

The library was built by means of 5' RACE. Instrument used: Illumina HiSeq 2500. Starting from the raw public reads, TCRdb applied fastp trimming at Q25, assembled clones with MiXCR and retained in-frame beta chains. Here each entry gathers all rows of one CDR3 protein and keeps the most common genes and DNA. The sample table shows some 140,000 distinct CDR3 sequences, and 17% are seen once. The ten largest clones take up around a third of the sample. Sequencing was performed on blood, either unsorted or a sorted T cell fraction (not recorded which). The receptor source for this set is a male donor with ankylosing spondylitis.

There are a few counts of this clonotype. The V gene is TRBV7-3, the J gene TRBJ2-1, with D tentatively TRBD1 or TRBD2 (6 bases each). This CDR3 has 13 residues. CDR1 is SGHTA, CDR2 FQGTGA, per germline. With 8 bases removed from V and 2 bases from J, the gap between germline ends came to 10 bases. CDR3 in amino acids: CASRGPPYNEQFF. The CDR3 DNA is TGTGCCAGCCGGGGGCCCCCCTACAATGAGCAGTTCTTC.

The J gene is TRBJ2-1, the V gene TRBV28; TRBD1 agrees at 8 bases. Losses at the gene ends were 10 bases for V and 3 bases for J; bases not matched to a gene: 2. The CDR3 totals 12 residues. The germline CDR1 and CDR2 sequences are MDHEN and SYDVKM. In DNA form, the CDR3 reads TGTGCCATAGGACAGGGCTACAATGAGCAGTTCTTC. This sequence encodes CAIGQGYNEQFF.

At least ten counts were recorded for this clonotype. The chain uses TRBV12-3 or TRBV12-4 and TRBJ2-1; D call uncertain. The CDR3 spans 12 residues. The germline V and J ends were trimmed by 5 bases and 9 bases, with 11 bases remaining between them. In DNA form, the CDR3 reads TGTGCCAGCAGTCTTTCGCAGATTGAGCAGTTCTTC. This sequence encodes CASSLSQIEQFF.

A few counts support this clonotype. This chain uses TRBV2 with TRBJ2-3, with D possibly TRBD2 on 6 matching bases. Germline CDR1 SNHLY, CDR2 FYNNEI. V lost 6 bases and J 3 bases, leaving 13 bases between the germline ends. This CDR3 has 14 residues. CDR3 protein: CASRRVAATDTQYF. For the CDR3, the DNA is TGTGCCAGCAGGCGGGTAGCGGCGACAGATACGCAGTATTTT.

The rearrangement uses TRBV11-2 and TRBJ2-1; 8 nucleotides agree with TRBD1. V dropped 2 bases and J dropped 5; count of bases not matched to a gene: 8. The CDR3 consists of 16 residues. The V gene's germline CDR1 is SGHAT and CDR2 FQNNGV. This CDR3 is CASSLFREDRDNEQFF. In DNA, the CDR3 is TGTGCCAGCAGCTTATTTAGGGAGGACAGGGACAATGAGCAGTTCTTC.

The rearrangement joins TRBV5-6 to TRBJ2-1; possible D gene TRBD2, 6 bases. Germline assignment: CDR1 SGHDT and CDR2 YYEEEE. This CDR3 spans 18 amino acids. Trimming left V 3 bases short and J 4 bases short, with 23 bases between. Here the CDR3 DNA reads TGTGCCAGCAGCTGGGGGGTGGGCACCGCGGTTGGTTACAATGAGCAGTTCTTC. Its protein is CASSWGVGTAVGYNEQFF.

At least ten counts were recorded for this clonotype. The chain uses TRBV29-1 and TRBJ2-7; the D is unclear. This CDR3 is built from 12 residues. V lost 1 base and J 0 bases, leaving 4 bases between the germline ends. CDR1 and CDR2 from the germline V gene are SQVTM and ANQGSEA. For the CDR3, the DNA is TGCAGCGTTGAAGGACTCTCCTACGAGCAGTACTTC. It codes for CSVEGLSYEQYF.

This clonotype has more than one count but fewer than ten. The chain employs TRBV2 and TRBJ2-1, with 7 bases matching TRBD2. V dropped 0 bases and J dropped 8; count of bases not matched to a gene: 1. The CDR3 has 13 amino acids. The germline V gene encodes CDR1 SNHLY and CDR2 FYNNEI. This chain's CDR3 is CASSEAGRDEQFF. CDR3 sequence (DNA): TGTGCCAGCAGTGAAGCGGGGAGGGATGAGCAGTTCTTC.

The CDR3 region is CASSLSGSGSYNEQFF. The CDR3 DNA follows: TGTGCCAGCAGTTTATCCGGTAGCGGCTCCTACAATGAGCAGTTCTTC. The V and J genes are TRBV27 and TRBJ2-1; D might be TRBD2 (6 bases). V lost 0 bases to trimming and J lost 0 bases, with 9 bases between them. The length of the CDR3 is 16 residues. Per germline, CDR1 MNHEY and CDR2 SMNVEV (reference sequence).

This clonotype was seen a few times. The chain couples TRBV28 to TRBJ2-7; D might be TRBD2 (6 bases). Trimming shortened V by 8 bases and J by 6 bases, and 20 bases separated the two germline ends. The CDR3 covers 14 residues. Germline V gene sequence: CDR1 MDHEN, CDR2 SYDVKM. The CDR3: CASGGSLREREQYF. CDR3 nucleotides: TGTGCCAGCGGGGGATCTCTACGGGAGCGCGAGCAGTACTTC.

This clonotype was seen a handful of times. This sequence joins TRBV5-1 and TRBJ1-1, with 7 bases lining up with TRBD1. Looked up from germline, CDR1 is SGHRS and CDR2 is YFSETQ. This CDR3 region has 13 residues. V was pared by 0 bases and J by 7 bases, with 3 bases of the junction left unmatched. CDR3 residues: CASSLGWDSEAFF. The CDR3 DNA reads as TGCGCCAGCAGCTTGGGGTGGGACAGTGAAGCTTTCTTT.

This clonotype was observed a handful of times. V gene TRBV4-2 combines with J gene TRBJ2-1; D may correspond to TRBD1 or TRBD2 (5 bases each). The CDR3 is 16 amino acids. Trimming took off 4 bases at V and 6 bases at J, with 19 bases between the two ends. Germline values: CDR1 LGHNA, CDR2 YNFKEQ. The CDR3 DNA reads as TGTGCCAGCAGCCCTGATCGGGGCGGCCCGACCAATGAGCAGTTCTTC. Encoded protein: CASSPDRGGPTNEQFF.

The chain couples TRBV13 to TRBJ2-7; maybe TRBD2 (5 bases). CDR1 PRHDT and CDR2 FYEKMQ come from the germline V gene (reference sequence). V was shortened by 1 base and J by 3 bases, with 10 bases between the two germline ends. This CDR3 is built from 14 residues. CDR3 nucleotide sequence: TGTGCCAGCAGCTTAGTCGCTAGCAGCTACGAGCAGTACTTC. Protein sequence: CASSLVASSYEQYF.

This clonotype has a handful of counts. The chain carries TRBV6-2 or TRBV6-3 and TRBJ2-6; a weak D match, TRBD1 (6 bases). CDR3 size: 15 residues. The V and J ends lost 6 bases and 0 bases respectively, with 9 bases between them. Germline V gene sequence: CDR1 MNHEY, CDR2 SVGEGT. For the CDR3, the DNA is TGTGCCAGCAGCGACAGGAGCTCTGGGGCCAACGTCCTGACTTTC. This codes for CASSDRSSGANVLTF.